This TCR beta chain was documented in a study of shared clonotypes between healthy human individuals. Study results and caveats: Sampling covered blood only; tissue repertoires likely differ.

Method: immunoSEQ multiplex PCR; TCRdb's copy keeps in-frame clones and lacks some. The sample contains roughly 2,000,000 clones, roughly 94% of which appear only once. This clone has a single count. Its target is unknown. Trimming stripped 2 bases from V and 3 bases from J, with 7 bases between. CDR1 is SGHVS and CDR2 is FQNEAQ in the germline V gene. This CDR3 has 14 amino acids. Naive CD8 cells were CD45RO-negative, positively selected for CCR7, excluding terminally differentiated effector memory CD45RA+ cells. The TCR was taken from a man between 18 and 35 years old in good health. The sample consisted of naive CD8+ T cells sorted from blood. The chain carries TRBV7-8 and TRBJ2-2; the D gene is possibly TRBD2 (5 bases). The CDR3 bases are TGTGCCAGCAGCTTATGGCGGGACACCGGGGAGCTGTTTTTT. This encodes CASSLWRDTGELFF.